The rows below give T cell receptor beta chains drawn from one sample of a study of CD8+CD57+ T cells in acquired aplastic anemia. Each CDR3 protein gets one entry after TCRdb re-called the reads with MiXCR. There are a few hundred thousand distinct CDR3 sequences in the sample; approximately 70% occur only once, and more than 3.5% lies in the top ten. The sample consisted of sorted CD4+, CD8+, or CD8+CD57+ T cells (not recorded which) from PBMCs. The receptors come from a human donor in good health, serving as a control. CDR3s include the opening cysteine and the closing phenylalanine or tryptophan. D genes are given only for firm matches. Clone size is given for some rows only: seen once, a few or many times, or a class if the clone is expanded.

abundance: -
d_gene: TRBD2
v_gene: TRBV7-2
j_gene: TRBJ2-2
CDR3aa: CASSFGGALFF
CDR3nt: TGTGCCAGCAGCTTCGGGGGGGCGCTGTTTTTT

abundance: -
d_gene: -
v_gene: TRBV7-9
j_gene: TRBJ2-2
CDR3aa: CASSLKARGSGELFF
CDR3nt: TGTGCCAGCAGCTTAAAAGCCCGGGGCAGTGGGGAGCTGTTTTTT

abundance: -
d_gene: TRBD2
v_gene: TRBV7-2
j_gene: TRBJ2-7
CDR3aa: CASSRRPGGRNEQYF
CDR3nt: TGTGCCAGCAGCCGCCGACCGGGGGGACGGAACGAGCAGTACTTC

abundance: -
d_gene: -
v_gene: TRBV24-1
j_gene: TRBJ2-5
CDR3aa: CATSLAHTRDTQYF
CDR3nt: TGTGCCACCAGTTTAGCACATACCCGGGATACCCAGTACTTC

abundance: -
d_gene: -
v_gene: TRBV2
j_gene: TRBJ1-2
CDR3aa: CASIGPGEYNETF
CDR3nt: TGTGCCAGCATCGGACCAGGGGAATACAATGAGACGTTC

abundance: many
d_gene: -
v_gene: TRBV19
j_gene: TRBJ2-3
CDR3aa: CASSINLESSTDTQYF
CDR3nt: TGTGCCAGTAGTATAAATCTTGAATCTAGCACAGATACGCAGTATTTT

abundance: -
d_gene: TRBD2
v_gene: TRBV19
j_gene: TRBJ2-7
CDR3aa: CASRTSGGSRGYEQYF
CDR3nt: TGTGCCAGTAGGACTAGCGGGGGGTCCAGAGGTTATGAGCAGTACTTC

abundance: -
d_gene: TRBD2
v_gene: TRBV11-1
j_gene: TRBJ2-2
CDR3aa: CASTGTSGTGELFF
CDR3nt: TGTGCCAGTACCGGGACTAGCGGGACCGGGGAGCTGTTTTTT

abundance: -
d_gene: TRBD2
v_gene: TRBV30
j_gene: TRBJ2-5
CDR3aa: CAWNSGLGQQETQYF
CDR3nt: TGTGCCTGGAATAGCGGGCTAGGGCAGCAAGAGACCCAGTACTTC

abundance: -
d_gene: -
v_gene: TRBV2
j_gene: TRBJ1-1
CDR3aa: CASSSGGTNTEAFF
CDR3nt: TGTGCCAGCAGTTCCGGGGGGACGAACACTGAAGCTTTCTTT

abundance: many
d_gene: -
v_gene: TRBV25-1
j_gene: TRBJ1-1
CDR3aa: CASLGMGDTEAFF
CDR3nt: TGTGCCAGCCTGGGGATGGGGGACACTGAAGCTTTCTTT

abundance: -
d_gene: TRBD1
v_gene: TRBV20-1
j_gene: TRBJ1-5
CDR3aa: CSARADRVDQPQHF
CDR3nt: TGCAGTGCTAGAGCGGACAGGGTGGATCAGCCCCAGCATTTT

abundance: -
d_gene: TRBD1
v_gene: TRBV2
j_gene: TRBJ1-2
CDR3aa: CASSLQGGGSYTF
CDR3nt: TGTGCCAGCAGCTTGCAGGGGGGAGGTAGCTACACGTTC

abundance: -
d_gene: TRBD1
v_gene: TRBV7-3
j_gene: TRBJ2-1
CDR3aa: CASSQGTGSYNEQFF
CDR3nt: TGTGCCAGCAGCCAAGGGACAGGGAGCTACAATGAGCAGTTCTTC

abundance: -
d_gene: -
v_gene: TRBV12-3/TRBV12-4
j_gene: TRBJ1-1
CDR3aa: CASSGDRTGSTEAFF
CDR3nt: TGTGCCAGCAGTGGAGATCGGACGGGTAGCACTGAAGCTTTCTTT

abundance: -
d_gene: -
v_gene: TRBV9
j_gene: TRBJ2-3
CDR3aa: CASSLARAGGTDTQYF
CDR3nt: TGTGCCAGCAGCTTAGCGCGAGCCGGGGGCACAGATACGCAGTATTTT

abundance: -
d_gene: -
v_gene: TRBV5-4
j_gene: TRBJ2-5
CDR3aa: CASSLEGRGAYETQYF
CDR3nt: TGTGCCAGCAGCTTGGAGGGGAGGGGGGCGTACGAGACCCAGTACTTC

abundance: -
d_gene: TRBD1
v_gene: TRBV7-2
j_gene: TRBJ2-7
CDR3aa: CASSPRPGTGTYEQYF
CDR3nt: TGTGCCAGCAGCCCAAGACCCGGGACAGGGACGTACGAGCAGTACTTC

abundance: -
d_gene: -
v_gene: TRBV7-2
j_gene: TRBJ2-7
CDR3aa: CASSLGRQGGYAQYF
CDR3nt: TGCGCCAGCAGCTTGGGCCGACAGGGAGGCTACGCGCAGTACTTC